This T cell receptor (beta chain) was documented in a study of blood T cell repertoires in COVID-19. The wider study: There were acute and convalescent COVID-19 samples, and they came from the United States, Italy and Spain.

Authors' processing steps: Researchers report that nucleated cell counts were estimated from reference gene primer amplification. The assay was immunoSEQ multiplex PCR, and TCRdb's table has in-frame clones only and misses some. That table supplies the V and J calls and clone size; D and trimming were determined from the DNA. The data contain fewer than 300,000 clones, roughly 85% of them singletons. Germline V lookup: CDR1 SGHRS, CDR2 YFSETQ. The CDR3 is 14 residues long. V dropped 1 base and J dropped 6; count of bases not matched to a gene: 4. The rearrangement uses TRBV5-1 and TRBJ2-3, with TRBD2 matching over 8 bases. Sequencing used peripheral blood. The sequence came from a man aged 45 to 65 with active or convalescent COVID-19. CDR3 coding DNA: TGCGCCAGCAGCTTGAGCGGGAGCGAGGATACGCAGTATTTT. Protein: CASSLSGSEDTQYF.